A selection of T cell receptor beta chains follows, all from one sample in a study of control samples from healthy donors and cancer patients. Measured with immunoSEQ multiplex PCR; TCRdb has only the in-frame clones, and not every one. Found here are just under 75,000 clones, about 90% of them singletons; the top ten hold 4%. The specimen was blood. Source of these receptors: a woman aged 45-59 years in good health. Each CDR3 is given with its conserved first and last residue. The order of the fields is D gene, J gene, clone size, V gene, CDR3 protein, CDR3 DNA. D genes are given only for firm matches. Part of the rows lack a size; the others show once, few, many or a class for expanded clones.

d_gene: TRBD1
j_gene: TRBJ1-2
abundance: -
v_gene: TRBV30
CDR3aa: CALAQGADGYTF
CDR3nt: TGTGCGCTGGCCCAGGGGGCTGATGGCTACACCTTC

d_gene: -
j_gene: TRBJ2-5
abundance: -
v_gene: TRBV5-1
CDR3aa: CASSFAGVEGETQYF
CDR3nt: TGCGCCAGCAGCTTCGCAGGAGTTGAAGGAGAGACCCAGTACTTC

d_gene: -
j_gene: TRBJ1-3
abundance: large
v_gene: TRBV18
CDR3aa: CATIIGGPTAGNTIYF
CDR3nt: TGTGCCACCATCATTGGGGGTCCGACGGCTGGAAACACCATATATTTT

d_gene: -
j_gene: TRBJ1-1
abundance: -
v_gene: TRBV24-1
CDR3aa: CATSDNRKNTEAFF
CDR3nt: TGTGCCACCAGTGACAATCGGAAGAACACTGAAGCTTTCTTT

d_gene: -
j_gene: TRBJ1-2
abundance: -
v_gene: TRBV3-1/TRBV3-2
CDR3aa: CASSLRVGYGYTF
CDR3nt: TGTGCCAGCAGCCTTAGGGTCGGCTATGGCTACACCTTC

d_gene: -
j_gene: TRBJ2-7
abundance: -
v_gene: TRBV28
CDR3aa: CASRGRMRSSYEQYF
CDR3nt: TGTGCCAGCAGAGGACGGATGAGGAGCTCCTACGAGCAGTACTTC

d_gene: -
j_gene: TRBJ2-1
abundance: -
v_gene: TRBV6-1
CDR3aa: CASSEAWGEQFF
CDR3nt: TGTGCCAGCAGTGAGGCCTGGGGTGAGCAGTTCTTC

d_gene: -
j_gene: TRBJ2-2
abundance: -
v_gene: TRBV5-1
CDR3aa: CASSSTGAPNTGELFF
CDR3nt: TGCGCCAGCAGCAGTACAGGAGCTCCGAACACCGGGGAGCTGTTTTTT

d_gene: TRBD1
j_gene: TRBJ2-2
abundance: -
v_gene: TRBV5-4
CDR3aa: CASSPLQGVGELFF
CDR3nt: TGTGCCAGCAGCCCGTTGCAGGGGGTCGGGGAGCTGTTTTTT

d_gene: -
j_gene: TRBJ2-7
abundance: -
v_gene: TRBV5-4
CDR3aa: CASSRRQATNSYEQYF
CDR3nt: TGTGCCAGCAGCCGTCGACAGGCAACCAACTCCTACGAGCAGTACTTC

d_gene: -
j_gene: TRBJ2-1
abundance: -
v_gene: TRBV4-1
CDR3aa: CASSRRKGQNYNEQFF
CDR3nt: TGCGCCAGCAGCCGCCGAAAGGGACAAAACTACAATGAGCAGTTCTTC

d_gene: TRBD2
j_gene: TRBJ2-3
abundance: -
v_gene: TRBV5-1
CDR3aa: CASRLASGDPRTDTQYF
CDR3nt: TGCGCCAGCAGATTAGCTAGCGGAGATCCTCGCACAGATACGCAGTATTTT

d_gene: TRBD1
j_gene: TRBJ1-6
abundance: few
v_gene: TRBV11-2
CDR3aa: CASSPQGDSPLHF
CDR3nt: TGTGCCAGCAGCCCACAGGGGGATTCACCCCTCCACTTT

d_gene: -
j_gene: TRBJ1-2
abundance: once
v_gene: TRBV19
CDR3aa: CASSMGGLNYGYTF
CDR3nt: TGTGCCAGTAGTATGGGAGGTTTGAACTATGGCTACACCTTC

d_gene: -
j_gene: TRBJ1-6
abundance: -
v_gene: TRBV5-1
CDR3aa: CASSFRGSYNSPLHF
CDR3nt: TGCGCCAGCAGCTTCAGGGGCTCCTATAATTCACCCCTCCACTTT

d_gene: -
j_gene: TRBJ1-1
abundance: -
v_gene: TRBV10-3
CDR3aa: CAINAAKNTEAFF
CDR3nt: TGTGCCATCAACGCCGCGAAGAACACTGAAGCTTTCTTT

d_gene: TRBD2
j_gene: TRBJ2-3
abundance: -
v_gene: TRBV10-3
CDR3aa: CAVSSGSLDTQYF
CDR3nt: TGTGCCGTCTCTAGCGGGTCATTGGATACGCAGTATTTT

d_gene: -
j_gene: TRBJ1-3
abundance: -
v_gene: TRBV3-1/TRBV3-2
CDR3aa: CASSQDPGGNTIYF
CDR3nt: TGTGCCAGCAGCCAAGATCCAGGGGGAAACACCATATATTTT

d_gene: -
j_gene: TRBJ2-7
abundance: -
v_gene: TRBV6-5
CDR3aa: CASSRDVPWEQYF
CDR3nt: TGTGCCAGCTCGCGGGATGTCCCCTGGGAGCAGTACTTC

d_gene: TRBD1
j_gene: TRBJ2-3
abundance: -
v_gene: TRBV9
CDR3aa: CASSVTTGAGIGTDTQYF
CDR3nt: TGTGCCAGCAGCGTAACTACAGGGGCGGGTATAGGTACAGATACGCAGTATTTT

d_gene: -
j_gene: TRBJ1-2
abundance: -
v_gene: TRBV29-1
CDR3aa: CSVRRDDTYGYTF
CDR3nt: TGCAGCGTCCGAAGGGACGACACTTATGGCTACACCTTC

d_gene: -
j_gene: TRBJ1-1
abundance: -
v_gene: TRBV2
CDR3aa: CASSEGGLRNTEAFF
CDR3nt: TGTGCCAGCAGCGAGGGGGGGTTGAGGAACACTGAAGCTTTCTTT

d_gene: -
j_gene: TRBJ1-1
abundance: -
v_gene: TRBV5-8
CDR3aa: CASSLGSPEAFF
CDR3nt: TGTGCCAGCAGCTTGGGTAGCCCTGAAGCTTTCTTT

d_gene: -
j_gene: TRBJ2-7
abundance: -
v_gene: TRBV28
CDR3aa: CASSLSIQGTYEQYF
CDR3nt: TGTGCCAGCAGTTTATCGATACAGGGAACCTACGAGCAGTACTTC

d_gene: -
j_gene: TRBJ2-7
abundance: few
v_gene: TRBV5-1
CDR3aa: CASSLRDGHSYEQYF
CDR3nt: TGCGCCAGCAGCTTGAGGGACGGGCACTCCTACGAGCAGTACTTC

d_gene: -
j_gene: TRBJ1-5
abundance: once
v_gene: TRBV7-8
CDR3aa: CASSPRGGNSNQPQHF
CDR3nt: TGTGCCAGCAGCCCTCGGGGGGGCAATAGCAATCAGCCCCAGCATTTT

d_gene: TRBD1
j_gene: TRBJ1-5
abundance: -
v_gene: TRBV10-3
CDR3aa: CAISEPDRVGQPQHF
CDR3nt: TGTGCCATCAGTGAACCGGACAGGGTTGGTCAGCCCCAGCATTTT

d_gene: TRBD1
j_gene: TRBJ1-1
abundance: -
v_gene: TRBV19
CDR3aa: CASSIQTGGRTEAFF
CDR3nt: TGTGCCAGTAGTATCCAGACAGGGGGCCGCACTGAAGCTTTCTTT

d_gene: TRBD1
j_gene: TRBJ2-7
abundance: -
v_gene: TRBV6-1
CDR3aa: CASSEAGTGKGEQYF
CDR3nt: TGTGCCAGCAGTGAAGCCGGGACAGGAAAAGGCGAGCAGTACTTC

d_gene: -
j_gene: TRBJ2-7
abundance: -
v_gene: TRBV6-2/TRBV6-3
CDR3aa: CASSYRREEQYF
CDR3nt: TGTGCCAGCAGTTACAGGAGGGAGGAGCAGTACTTC

d_gene: TRBD1
j_gene: TRBJ2-3
abundance: once
v_gene: TRBV5-8
CDR3aa: CASSPGTGRDTQYF
CDR3nt: TGTGCCAGCAGCCCCGGGACAGGGAGAGATACGCAGTATTTT

d_gene: -
j_gene: TRBJ2-3
abundance: -
v_gene: TRBV4-1
CDR3aa: CASSHLMDTQYF
CDR3nt: TGCGCCAGCAGCCACCTAATGGATACGCAGTATTTT

d_gene: TRBD1
j_gene: TRBJ1-1
abundance: once
v_gene: TRBV6-1
CDR3aa: CASSDLTGGNTEAFF
CDR3nt: TGTGCCAGCAGTGACCTTACAGGGGGAAACACTGAAGCTTTCTTT

d_gene: TRBD2
j_gene: TRBJ2-2
abundance: -
v_gene: TRBV28
CDR3aa: CASSFRHSGGVAGELFF
CDR3nt: TGTGCCAGCAGTTTCAGACATAGCGGGGGGGTCGCCGGGGAGCTGTTTTTT

d_gene: TRBD2
j_gene: TRBJ2-2
abundance: -
v_gene: TRBV6-4
CDR3aa: CASSRLAGSRPANTGELFF
CDR3nt: TGTGCCAGCAGTCGCCTAGCGGGATCCCGACCAGCGAACACCGGGGAGCTGTTTTTT

d_gene: -
j_gene: TRBJ1-6
abundance: once
v_gene: TRBV11-2
CDR3aa: CASASGVSPLHF
CDR3nt: TGTGCCAGCGCTTCAGGGGTTTCACCCCTCCACTTT

d_gene: TRBD2
j_gene: TRBJ2-1
abundance: -
v_gene: TRBV19
CDR3aa: CASRKRESSYNEQFF
CDR3nt: TGTGCCAGTAGAAAGCGGGAGAGCTCCTACAATGAGCAGTTCTTC

d_gene: -
j_gene: TRBJ1-1
abundance: few
v_gene: TRBV10-1
CDR3aa: CASSEGQNTEAFF
CDR3nt: TGCGCCAGCAGTGAGGGACAGAACACTGAAGCTTTCTTT

d_gene: TRBD1
j_gene: TRBJ1-5
abundance: -
v_gene: TRBV27
CDR3aa: CASRQTGTKGQPQHF
CDR3nt: TGTGCCAGCAGGCAGACAGGGACCAAGGGACAGCCCCAGCATTTT

d_gene: TRBD2
j_gene: TRBJ2-5
abundance: -
v_gene: TRBV14
CDR3aa: CASSQRRPSGWETQYF
CDR3nt: TGTGCCAGCAGCCAAAGGAGGCCTAGCGGTTGGGAGACCCAGTACTTC

d_gene: TRBD2
j_gene: TRBJ2-1
abundance: -
v_gene: TRBV2
CDR3aa: CASSELAGPSYNEQFF
CDR3nt: TGTGCCAGCAGTGAACTAGCGGGTCCCTCCTACAATGAGCAGTTCTTC

d_gene: TRBD1
j_gene: TRBJ2-3
abundance: -
v_gene: TRBV5-5
CDR3aa: CASSLVRQGPADTQYF
CDR3nt: TGTGCCAGCAGCTTAGTAAGACAGGGACCCGCAGATACGCAGTATTTT

d_gene: TRBD1
j_gene: TRBJ2-1
abundance: -
v_gene: TRBV28
CDR3aa: CASSLKGAAEQFF
CDR3nt: TGTGCCAGCAGTTTAAAGGGGGCGGCCGAGCAGTTCTTC

d_gene: -
j_gene: TRBJ1-4
abundance: few
v_gene: TRBV5-1
CDR3aa: CASSSAGRGEKLFF
CDR3nt: TGCGCCAGCAGCTCAGCGGGGCGGGGTGAAAAACTGTTTTTT

d_gene: TRBD1
j_gene: TRBJ2-1
abundance: -
v_gene: TRBV5-1
CDR3aa: CASSQSGQVNEQFF
CDR3nt: TGCGCCAGCAGCCAATCGGGACAGGTCAATGAGCAGTTCTTC

d_gene: TRBD1
j_gene: TRBJ1-2
abundance: once
v_gene: TRBV3-1/TRBV3-2
CDR3aa: CASSLATGGHTF
CDR3nt: TGTGCCAGCAGCCTCGCGACAGGGGGGCACACCTTC

d_gene: TRBD2
j_gene: TRBJ2-7
abundance: -
v_gene: TRBV19
CDR3aa: CASSIPGLAGPYEQYF
CDR3nt: TGTGCCAGTAGTATACCCGGACTAGCGGGACCCTACGAGCAGTACTTC

d_gene: -
j_gene: TRBJ2-7
abundance: -
v_gene: TRBV7-9
CDR3aa: CASSSDSTTYEQYF
CDR3nt: TGTGCCAGCAGCTCCGACAGTACCACCTACGAGCAGTACTTC

d_gene: -
j_gene: TRBJ1-1
abundance: -
v_gene: TRBV6-4
CDR3aa: CASKAAGGTEAFF
CDR3nt: TGTGCCAGCAAAGCAGCCGGGGGGACTGAAGCTTTCTTT

d_gene: -
j_gene: TRBJ1-2
abundance: -
v_gene: TRBV6-5
CDR3aa: CASSYSIAYGYTF
CDR3nt: TGTGCCAGCAGTTACTCGATTGCGTATGGCTACACCTTC

d_gene: -
j_gene: TRBJ2-2
abundance: -
v_gene: TRBV29-1
CDR3aa: CSVFRTGKAGVETGELFF
CDR3nt: TGCAGCGTTTTTAGGACAGGGAAAGCGGGAGTAGAAACCGGGGAGCTGTTTTTT

d_gene: TRBD2
j_gene: TRBJ2-1
abundance: -
v_gene: TRBV2
CDR3aa: CASRGLAVYNEQFF
CDR3nt: TGTGCCAGCAGGGGACTAGCGGTATACAATGAGCAGTTCTTC

d_gene: -
j_gene: TRBJ1-2
abundance: -
v_gene: TRBV27
CDR3aa: CASRTDRDYGYTF
CDR3nt: TGTGCCAGCAGGACGGACAGAGACTATGGCTACACCTTC

d_gene: TRBD1
j_gene: TRBJ1-5
abundance: -
v_gene: TRBV19
CDR3aa: CASSWGTGVPQPQHF
CDR3nt: TGTGCCAGTAGTTGGGGGACAGGGGTGCCTCAGCCCCAGCATTTT

d_gene: -
j_gene: TRBJ1-2
abundance: -
v_gene: TRBV30
CDR3aa: CAWSSGIYYGYTF
CDR3nt: TGTGCCTGGAGTTCGGGGATCTACTATGGCTACACCTTC

d_gene: -
j_gene: TRBJ1-1
abundance: -
v_gene: TRBV28
CDR3aa: CASSFLIENTEAFF
CDR3nt: TGTGCCAGCAGTTTTTTAATAGAGAACACTGAAGCTTTCTTT

d_gene: TRBD2
j_gene: TRBJ2-2
abundance: -
v_gene: TRBV4-1
CDR3aa: CASSQDGSGGRTGELFF
CDR3nt: TGCGCCAGCAGCCAAGACGGGTCGGGAGGGCGCACCGGGGAGCTGTTTTTT

d_gene: -
j_gene: TRBJ2-1
abundance: once
v_gene: TRBV27
CDR3aa: CASSGWATYNEQFF
CDR3nt: TGTGCCAGCTCCGGATGGGCTACCTACAATGAGCAGTTCTTC

d_gene: -
j_gene: TRBJ1-2
abundance: -
v_gene: TRBV5-8
CDR3aa: CASSPYTNRVGYGYTF
CDR3nt: TGTGCCAGCAGCCCGTATACGAACAGGGTGGGGTATGGCTACACCTTC

d_gene: TRBD2
j_gene: TRBJ2-3
abundance: -
v_gene: TRBV5-1
CDR3aa: CASSHGRAKDTQYF
CDR3nt: TGCGCCAGCAGTCACGGGAGGGCCAAAGATACGCAGTATTTT